This T cell receptor (beta chain) was found in a study of blood T cell repertoires in COVID-19 (TCRdb year 2020). Regarding the complete study: Samples from collaborators originated in the United States, Italy and Spain and spanned both the acute and convalescent phases of COVID-19. The material from the prospective study consisted of cDNA or gDNA derived from T cells, B-cell-depleted T cells, or PBMCs. Deeply sampled blood TCRbeta repertoires from subjects exposed to, actively infected with, or recovered from COVID-19 were included in the dataset. The repertoires were released in a freely available public database intended as a resource for research on the immune response to SARS-CoV-2. Samples were obtained from the ongoing ImmuneRACE study (first 160 participants) and from over 1,000 subjects provided by 6 global collaborators. Nearly every sample came with metadata listing a de-identified subject ID, COVID-19 status, age in years and sex. Where available, HLA class I and class II types were taken from metadata supplied by the sample provider and were not determined by assay-based typing.

This clone was observed a few times. There is no known antigen for this receptor. No base qualities exist here, and no much larger clone lies one base off it. Each collaborating institution followed its own protocols to collect whole blood in K2EDTA tubes. For TCRbeta analysis, collaborator samples were shipped as frozen whole blood, as isolated PBMCs, or as DNA extracted from either sample type. TCRbeta CDR3 regions were amplified from genomic DNA by means of the immunoSEQ Assay, a bias-controlled multiplex PCR. Turning to the authors' computational methods: Nucleated cell counts per sample were estimated from amplification of reference gene primers within the assay. To quantify the absolute abundance of each unique TCRbeta CDR3 rearrangement, sequence reads were collapsed and filtered. For each sample, productive Simpson clonality was calculated by taking the square root of Simpson's diversity index across productive rearrangements. TCRdb carries this immuneACCESS record with in-frame sequences only. Its versions omit some clonotypes, under half of them owing to an unresolved V gene in the studies checked, with the rest unexplained. The DNA gave D and trimming, while V, J and clone size come from that table. The sample table records roughly 300,000 clones; around 81% of these occur just once. Roughly 2.9% of the sample belongs to the ten largest clones.

General findings and caveats noted by the study authors: The amount of clinical and demographic metadata varied by source and participant and was provided uncurated.

Based on the germline V gene (reference sequence), the CDR1 and CDR2 sequences are LNHDA and SQIVND. V lost 7 bases and J lost 4 bases, and the count of bases not matched to a germline gene is 18. The CDR3 goes from the cysteine to the phenylalanine over 18 residues. Only the CDR3 part of the read is kept: 54 bases, read in frame from the first base. The chain employs TRBV19 and TRBJ1-2; 10 of the junction bases match TRBD1. Sequencing input: peripheral blood. The sequence was collected from a woman aged 60-75 years with active or convalescent COVID-19. The CDR3 amino acid sequence is: CASTPRLGQGRSSYGYTF. The DNA sequence reads TGTGCCAGTACCCCTAGGCTGGGACAGGGGAGATCATCCTATGGCTACACCTTC.